This TCR beta chain originates from a study of control samples from healthy donors and cancer patients. The CDR3 has 16 amino acids. The junction had 9 bases not matched to a gene; V was cut back by 4 bases and J by 1 base. The V gene's germline CDR1 is LGHNT and CDR2 FRNRAP. Clones were sequenced by immunoSEQ multiplex PCR, and TCRdb holds only the in-frame ones, with some missing. The repertoire has approximately 150,000 clones, 94% of them found once; the top ten carry about 1.5%. The sample taken for sequencing was blood. The rearrangement links TRBV12-5 to TRBJ2-5; 7 positions match TRBD1. This receptor was identified in a woman between 18 and 29 years old in good health. CDR3 residues: CASGYRPTGPQETQYF. The DNA of the CDR3 is TGTGCTAGTGGTTACCGGCCGACAGGGCCCCAAGAGACCCAGTACTTC.